The next 28 T cell receptor beta chains were all read from a single sample in a study of neurological immune-mediated disorders. TCRdb called the 5' RACE reads again in MiXCR, with one record for every CDR3 protein. The sample records more than 50,000 distinct CDR3 sequences, 3.5% to 4.5% being singletons. The source material was PBMCs. The receptor set was obtained from a woman aged 45-59 years with multiple sclerosis.

This clonotype was counted ten times or more. This chain joins TRBV27 and TRBJ1-5; perhaps TRBD1 as D (6 bases). Germline lookup yields CDR1 MNHEY and CDR2 SMNVEV (reference sequence). The CDR3 is 13 residues long. V dropped 2 bases and J dropped 5 bases, with 7 bases sitting between them. CDR3 sequence reads: CASSLKGDQPQHF. The CDR3 DNA sequence: TGTGCCAGCAGTTTAAAGGGGGATCAGCCCCAGCATTTT.

There are many counts of this clonotype. The CDR3 here is CASSMGYDLNTGELFF. Here the CDR3 DNA reads TGTGCCAGCAGCATGGGGTACGACTTGAACACCGGGGAGCTGTTTTTT. The chain has TRBV11-3 and TRBJ2-2, with D unclear. The CDR3 is 16 amino acids. Germline assignment: CDR1 SGHNT and CDR2 YENEEA. Trimming cost V 5 bases and J 1 base, with 14 bases left between them. Based on the CDR3 plus reference TRBV11-3 and TRBJ2-2, the full variable domain is EAGVVQSPRYKIIEKKQPVAFWCNPISGHNTLYWYLQNLGQGPELLIRYENEEAVDDSQLPKDRFSAERLKGVDSTLKIQPAELGDSAVYLCASSMGYDLNTGELFFGEGSRLTVL.

At least ten counts were recorded for this clonotype. One end of the junction is discordant with germline, which a read error may explain. This rearrangement joins TRBV24-1 to TRBJ1-5; the match to TRBD1 covers 7 bases. Germline V CDR1 and CDR2: KGHDR, SFDVKD. This CDR3 spans 15 amino acids. CDR3 nucleotide sequence: TGTGCCACCAGTGAGAGGGAACAGGGGAATCAGCCCCAGAATTTT. Translating gives CATSEREQGNQPQNF.

This clonotype was seen repeatedly, ten times or more. The chain recombines TRBV11-2 with TRBJ2-5; 7 nucleotides agree with TRBD1. From germline, CDR1 is SGHAT and CDR2 FQNNGV. The J segment lost 5 bases and the V segment lost 4 bases, leaving 10 bases of the junction unmatched. The CDR3 sequence is 15 residues long. CDR3 sequence reads: CASSSNIRGRETQYF. CDR3 DNA sequence: TGTGCCAGCAGCTCGAACATAAGGGGGCGGGAGACCCAGTACTTC.

This clonotype was detected ten times or more. The chain's CDR3 is CASSLGDDEQFF. The DNA of the CDR3 is TGTGCCAGCAGTTTGGGGGATGATGAGCAGTTCTTC. The chain links TRBV6-5 to TRBJ2-1; D is perhaps TRBD1 or TRBD2 (5 bases each). The V end lost 4 bases, the J end lost 8 bases, and 9 bases lay between the germline ends. The length of the CDR3 is 12 residues. Germline values: CDR1 MNHEY, CDR2 SVGAGI.

This chain joins TRBV28 and TRBJ2-1; the match to TRBD2 covers 10 bases. CDR1 and CDR2 from the germline V gene are MDHEN and SYDVKM. This CDR3 spans 16 amino acids. V trimming: 5 bases; J trimming: 5 bases; junction bases outside the gene matches: 9. The CDR3 region has the DNA TGTGCCAGCAGTCCCGCCGGACTAGCGGCGAACAATGAGCAGTTCTTC. Its translation: CASSPAGLAANNEQFF.

At least ten counts were recorded for this clonotype. This chain uses TRBV12-3 or TRBV12-4 with TRBJ1-5, with D hard to call. Trimming took 6 bases from V and 4 from J, leaving 16 bases between them. CDR3 length: 15 amino acids. The CDR3 DNA follows: TGTGCCAGCAGCCCGGGGTCTAACCAGAATCAGCCCCAGCATTTT. Translating it yields CASSPGSNQNQPQHF.

The V gene is TRBV29-1, the J gene TRBJ1-2; a weak D match, TRBD1 (5 bases). Germline CDR1 reads SQVTM; CDR2 reads ANQGSEA. V was clipped by 4 bases and J by 5 bases, with 11 bases between them. There are 12 residues in the CDR3. The CDR3 nucleotides are TGCAGCGTTGTTGGGACTGCATATGGCTACACCTTC. Residues: CSVVGTAYGYTF.

This clonotype has ten or more counts. The rearrangement joins TRBV5-1 to TRBJ2-7; 11 bases are a match to TRBD1. V dropped 5 bases and J dropped 3; count of bases not matched to a gene: 7. In germline, CDR1 is SGHRS, CDR2 YFSETQ. CDR3 length: 15 residues. CDR3 amino acids: CASRTGQGAHYEQYF. Written as DNA, the CDR3 is TGCGCCAGCAGAACCGGACAGGGGGCCCACTACGAGCAGTACTTC.

This clonotype came up many times. The V and J genes are TRBV5-8 and TRBJ1-2; D is possibly TRBD1 (6 bases). CDR1 and CDR2 (germline): SGHTS, YDEGEE. This CDR3 spans 16 amino acids. The V and J ends lost 3 bases and 4 bases respectively, with 19 bases between them. The CDR3 sequence: CASSSIRGGRGYGYTF. The CDR3 DNA is TGTGCCAGCAGCTCGATTAGAGGGGGGCGCGGCTATGGCTACACCTTC.

Many counts were recorded for this clonotype. The chain carries TRBV15 and TRBJ2-6; no clear D. Germline-derived CDR1 and CDR2 are LNHNV and YYDKDF (reference sequence). The V gene lost 6 bases and the J gene lost 1 base, with 7 bases spanning the gap. This CDR3 has 14 amino acids. CDR3 nucleotides: TGTGCCACCAGTACGCCTTCTGGGGCCAACGTCCTGACTTTC. It codes for CATSTPSGANVLTF.

The table lists this clonotype with many counts. The gene calls are TRBV11-2 and TRBJ2-2; D remains unclear. V was cut by 6 bases and J by 5 bases, with 10 bases left in between. The CDR3 is made up of 13 amino acids. Per the germline V gene, CDR1 is SGHAT and CDR2 is FQNNGV. CDR3 bases: TGTGCCAGCAGGGTTTTGAGGACCGGGGAGCTGTTTTTT. It is translated as CASRVLRTGELFF.

This clonotype was recorded at least ten times. The chain links TRBV10-3 to TRBJ2-6, with D perhaps TRBD1 or TRBD2 (5 bases each). The CDR3 runs to 16 residues. From germline, CDR1 is ENHRY and CDR2 SYGVKD. Trimming left V 11 bases short and J 0 bases short, with 17 bases between. CDR3 protein: CASHQGGLSGANVLTF. CDR3 bases: TGTGCCTCCCACCAGGGTGGACTCTCTGGGGCCAACGTCCTGACTTTC.

This clonotype has more than one count but fewer than ten. The genes are TRBV4-3 and TRBJ2-1, with 9 bases aligning to TRBD2. V was clipped by 4 bases and J by 9 bases; unmatched bases: 16. The CDR3 is made up of 17 amino acids. CDR1 is LGHNA, CDR2 YSLEER, per germline. The CDR3 region has the DNA TGCGCCAGCAGCCCCGACGTTTCTAGCGGGATATTGGTTGAGCAGTTCTTC. Residues: CASSPDVSSGILVEQFF.

This clonotype showed up many times. The chain uses TRBV11-3 and TRBJ2-7; D remains unclear. Trimming shortened V by 1 base and J by 2 bases, and 6 bases separated the two germline ends. The CDR3 covers 13 residues. The germline V gene has CDR1 SGHNT and CDR2 YENEEA. The CDR3 DNA sequence: TGTGCCAGCAGCTTAGTCCAGACCTACGAGCAGTACTTC. It translates to CASSLVQTYEQYF.

This clonotype was found many times. The V call is TRBV7-2, the J call TRBJ2-1; TRBD2 matches 9 bases. Germline trimming cut 5 bases from V and 2 bases from J; bases unmatched to any gene: 10. Germline-derived CDR1 and CDR2 are SGHTA and FQGNSA. The CDR3 has 17 amino acids. The CDR3 here is CASSLWAAGGPYNEQFF. The CDR3, as DNA: TGTGCCAGCAGCCTCTGGGCTGCGGGAGGGCCCTACAATGAGCAGTTCTTC.

This clonotype has at least ten counts. The chain has TRBV10-3 and TRBJ1-5; 9 bases are shared with TRBD1. The length of the CDR3 is 15 residues. Germline V lookup: CDR1 ENHRY, CDR2 SYGVKD. V shed 10 bases and J 4 bases; nucleotides not matched to a gene: 11. CDR3 protein: CATHPGQGTNQPQHF. CDR3 nucleotides: TGTGCCACCCATCCGGGACAGGGAACAAATCAGCCCCAGCATTTT.

This clonotype was detected a few times. The gene calls are TRBV4-2 and TRBJ2-1, with D unresolved. Germline V lookup: CDR1 LGHNA, CDR2 YNFKEQ. There are 15 residues in the CDR3. The V and J ends lost 0 bases and 7 bases respectively, with 13 bases between them. CDR3 in amino acids: CASSQDPAGGNEQFF. The CDR3 region has the DNA TGTGCCAGCAGCCAAGATCCGGCAGGTGGGAATGAGCAGTTCTTC.

This clonotype has a count of ten or more. V is TRBV7-9 and J is TRBJ2-7; the match to TRBD2 covers 11 bases. The CDR3 contains 15 residues. With V trimmed by 5 bases and J by 1 base, 4 bases remained unmatched. Per the germline V gene, CDR1 is SEHNR and CDR2 is FQNEAQ (reference sequence). CDR3 DNA: TGTGCCAGCAGCGATACTAGCGGGAGTTCCTACGAGCAGTACTTC. Translation gives CASSDTSGSSYEQYF.

This clonotype was observed many times. The chain joins TRBV5-1 to TRBJ2-2; TRBD2 aligns across 7 bases. This CDR3 is built from 16 residues. Per the germline V gene, CDR1 is SGHRS and CDR2 is YFSETQ. V lost 2 bases and J lost 1; bases outside the gene matches: 5. The CDR3 DNA is TGCGCCAGCAGCTTTCGGCTAGCGGAGAACACCGGGGAGCTGTTTTTT. The encoded protein is CASSFRLAENTGELFF. Full variable domain (rest looked up from reference TRBV5-1 and TRBJ2-2): KAGVTQTPRYLIKTRGQQVTLSCSPISGHRSVSWYQQTPGQGLQFLFEYFSETQRNKGNFPGRFSGRQFSNSRSEMNVSTLELGDSALYLCASSFRLAENTGELFFGEGSRLTVL.

A remark on this clonotype: A much larger clone lies one base from this, so it may be a read error. The chain combines TRBV25-1 with TRBJ2-3; possibly TRBD1 or TRBD2 for D (5 bases each). The CDR3 extends over 15 amino acids. The germline CDR1 and CDR2 sequences are MGHDK and SYGVNS. Trimming left V 5 bases short and J 0 bases short, with 12 bases between. The CDR3, as DNA: TGTGCCAGCAGTACCCGGGGCACTAGCACAGATACGCAGTATTTT. Amino acid sequence: CASSTRGTSTDTQYF.

This clonotype was seen at least ten times. This sequence joins TRBV4-3 and TRBJ2-7; D possibly corresponds to TRBD1 (6 bases). Trimming removed 3 bases from V and 5 bases from J, with 17 bases in between. The CDR3 extends over 15 amino acids. CDR1 and CDR2 from the germline V gene are LGHNA and YSLEER. CDR3 in amino acids: CASSQGQGRSDEQYF. CDR3 nucleotide sequence: TGCGCCAGCAGCCAGGGGCAGGGGCGGTCGGACGAGCAGTACTTC.

This clonotype was detected many times. This sequence joins TRBV4-2 and TRBJ2-1; 7 bases are a match to TRBD2. The CDR3 totals 14 residues. V lost 2 bases, J lost 6 bases, and 4 bases stayed unmatched. Germline V lookup: CDR1 LGHNA, CDR2 YNFKEQ. CDR3 coding DNA: TGTGCCAGCAGCCAACTAGCGGCGGTCAATGAGCAGTTCTTC. Amino acids: CASSQLAAVNEQFF.

This clonotype was seen ten or more times. The J gene is TRBJ2-3, the V gene TRBV5-6, with 10 bases matching TRBD2. CDR3 length: 20 residues. Germline CDR1 and CDR2: SGHDT and YYEEEE. J lost 0 bases, V lost 0 bases, and 13 bases had no gene match. The CDR3 is CASSLVGGSGRSRSTDTQYF. The CDR3 coding sequence is TGTGCCAGCAGCTTGGTAGGGGGTAGCGGGAGGTCCCGAAGCACAGATACGCAGTATTTT.

This clonotype has at least ten counts. The rearrangement joins TRBV6-2 or TRBV6-3 to TRBJ2-7; D not resolved. Germline loops: CDR1 MNHEY, CDR2 SVGEGT. Trimming removed 4 bases from V and 4 bases from J, with 5 bases in between. This CDR3 has 11 amino acids. CDR3 protein: CASSSLYEQYF. The DNA of the CDR3 is TGTGCCAGCAGTTCACTGTACGAGCAGTACTTC.

This clonotype was seen at least ten times. The CDR3 reads CASSPRTEANYGYTF. As DNA, the CDR3 is TGTGCCAGCAGTCCCCGGACGGAAGCTAACTATGGCTACACCTTC. J is TRBJ1-2 and V is TRBV27; D is unclear. CDR3 length: 15 residues. CDR1 is MNHEY and CDR2 is SMNVEV in the germline V gene (reference sequence). Trimming pared 5 bases from V and 0 bases from J, leaving 13 bases between.

This clonotype was counted at least ten times. The rearrangement links TRBV4-3 to TRBJ2-3; no clear D. Trimming left V 10 bases short and J 2 bases short, with 19 bases between. This CDR3 has 15 amino acids. The germline CDR1 and CDR2 sequences are LGHNA and YSLEER. The CDR3 loop reads CATQNKLGNTDTQYF. For the CDR3, the DNA is TGCGCCACCCAAAACAAGTTGGGGAACACAGATACGCAGTATTTT.

This clonotype was seen many times. The chain joins TRBV12-3 or TRBV12-4 to TRBJ1-1, with D perhaps TRBD1 (6 bases). CDR3 length equals 13 residues. V gave up 6 bases and J gave up 4 bases, with 12 bases separating them. CDR3 sequence reads: CASRLTGFTEAFF. The CDR3 coding sequence is TGTGCCAGCAGGTTAACAGGGTTCACTGAAGCTTTCTTT.